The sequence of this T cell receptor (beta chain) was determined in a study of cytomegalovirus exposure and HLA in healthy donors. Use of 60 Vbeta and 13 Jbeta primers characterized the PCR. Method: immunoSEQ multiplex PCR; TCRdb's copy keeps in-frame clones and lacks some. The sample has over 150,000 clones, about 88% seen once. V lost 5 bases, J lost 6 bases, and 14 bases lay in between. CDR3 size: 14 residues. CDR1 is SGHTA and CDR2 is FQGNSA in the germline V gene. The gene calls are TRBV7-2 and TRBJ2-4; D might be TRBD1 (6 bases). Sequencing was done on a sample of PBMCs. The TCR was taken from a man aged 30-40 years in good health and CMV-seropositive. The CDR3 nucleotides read TGTGCCAGCAGCACACTCCAGGGGAGAAACATTCAGTACTTC. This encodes CASSTLQGRNIQYF.